These T cell receptor beta chains were read from a single sample in a study of T-cell memory formation after mild COVID-19. TCRdb passed the 5' RACE reads through MiXCR, listing each CDR3 protein once. The data contain about 200,000 distinct CDR3 sequences, under 20% of them singletons. Material for sequencing was PBMCs or a T cell subset sorted from them (not recorded which). The receptors derive from an adult woman who had mild COVID-19 (a few samples of this study predate the infection). Cell type and time point are not known. CDR3s include the opening cysteine and the closing phenylalanine or tryptophan. The order of the fields is J gene, V gene, clone size, D gene, CDR3 protein, CDR3 DNA. D genes are given only for firm matches. Size values are once, few and many counts, or a class for expanded clones, and some rows have none.

TRBJ2-3,TRBV5-1,NA,NA,CASSLAGRGTTDTQYF,TGCGCCAGCAGCTTGGCCGGACGCGGGACCACAGATACGCAGTATTTT
TRBJ2-1,TRBV5-8,NA,NA,CASSPGGDNEQFF,TGTGCCAGCTCCCCGGGTGGCGACAATGAGCAGTTCTTC
TRBJ1-4,TRBV5-1,few,TRBD1,CASSLEGAGEKLFF,TGCGCCAGCAGCTTGGAGGGGGCCGGTGAAAAACTGTTTTTT
TRBJ1-2,TRBV7-2,NA,TRBD1,CASSLAGTANYGYTF,TGTGCCAGCAGCTTAGCGGGGACAGCTAACTATGGCTACACCTTC
TRBJ2-4,TRBV20-1,NA,TRBD1,CSAKGQGRAKNIQYF,TGCAGTGCTAAGGGACAGGGAAGAGCCAAAAACATTCAGTACTTC
TRBJ1-1,TRBV7-8,few,NA,CASSLALVKTEAFF,TGTGCCAGCAGCTTAGCGCTCGTGAAGACTGAAGCTTTCTTT
TRBJ1-2,TRBV7-9,NA,NA,CASSPIRGPGDGYTF,TGTGCCAGCAGCCCCATACGGGGGCCTGGGGATGGCTACACCTTC
TRBJ2-1,TRBV27,once,TRBD2,CASSPTRTSGSEQFF,TGTGCCAGCTCCCCCACGAGGACTAGCGGGAGCGAGCAGTTCTTC
TRBJ2-7,TRBV20-1,many,NA,CSALQAGTSYEQYF,TGCAGTGCCCTCCAGGCAGGGACCTCCTACGAGCAGTACTTC
TRBJ2-3,TRBV11-2,NA,NA,CASSFDSSGRDTQYF,TGTGCCAGCAGCTTCGACAGTTCGGGGAGAGATACGCAGTATTTT
TRBJ2-7,TRBV7-8,many,TRBD2,CASTRTSGPYEQYF,TGTGCCAGCACCAGGACTAGCGGGCCCTACGAGCAGTACTTC
TRBJ2-2,TRBV24-1,NA,TRBD1,CATSALPGTENTGELFF,TGTGCCACCAGCGCATTGCCCGGGACAGAGAACACCGGGGAGCTGTTTTTT
TRBJ2-7,TRBV5-1,many,NA,CASSLAESDGGYEQYF,TGCGCCAGCAGCTTGGCCGAATCGGACGGAGGCTACGAGCAGTACTTC
TRBJ2-7,TRBV6-1,NA,TRBD2,CASRPYSGIPYEQYF,TGTGCCAGCAGACCCTATAGCGGGATCCCCTACGAGCAGTACTTC
TRBJ2-6,TRBV4-3,many,NA,CASSPSFSRLGGANVLTF,TGCGCCAGCAGCCCATCCTTCTCTCGGCTCGGGGGGGCCAACGTCCTGACTTTC
TRBJ2-7,TRBV12-3/TRBV12-4,many,NA,CASSLVGLSPYEQYF,TGTGCCAGCAGTTTAGTGGGACTCTCGCCCTACGAGCAGTACTTC
TRBJ2-3,TRBV24-1,NA,TRBD2,CATSEYKLQTSGVTDTQYF,TGTGCCACCAGTGAGTATAAACTACAGACTAGCGGAGTCACAGATACGCAGTATTTT
TRBJ1-5,TRBV20-1,NA,NA,CSAGAGLGQPQHF,TGCAGTGCTGGGGCCGGGCTCGGACAGCCCCAGCATTTT
TRBJ2-7,TRBV12-3/TRBV12-4,NA,NA,CASSTNDRPQYF,TGTGCCAGCAGTACCAATGACAGGCCGCAGTACTTC
TRBJ2-3,TRBV20-1,NA,NA,CSALTLAASTDTQYF,TGCAGTGCCCTAACCCTAGCCGCTAGCACAGATACGCAGTATTTT
TRBJ2-7,TRBV12-3/TRBV12-4,NA,NA,CASSFAGQRQYF,TGTGCCAGCAGTTTCGCAGGGCAAAGGCAGTACTTC
TRBJ2-1,TRBV10-3,many,TRBD2,CAIRGTVDLAGGNEQFF,TGTGCCATCAGGGGGACAGTCGACTTAGCGGGAGGGAATGAGCAGTTCTTC
TRBJ2-2,TRBV5-1,few,TRBD1,CASQQGSSTGELFF,TGCGCCAGCCAACAGGGGAGCAGCACCGGGGAGCTGTTTTTT
TRBJ2-7,TRBV29-1,NA,TRBD2,CSVAPSGRNSYEQYF,TGCAGCGTTGCTCCAAGCGGGAGAAACTCCTACGAGCAGTACTTC
TRBJ2-3,TRBV7-3,few,NA,CASSHRGGRTDTQYF,TGTGCCAGCAGCCACCGGGGCGGCCGCACAGATACGCAGTATTTT
TRBJ2-7,TRBV5-5,few,NA,CASSLDPTPRTYEQYF,TGTGCCAGCAGCTTGGACCCGACGCCACGAACCTACGAGCAGTACTTC
TRBJ1-1,TRBV9,NA,NA,CASSVGNVNTEAFF,TGTGCCAGCAGCGTAGGGAACGTAAACACTGAAGCTTTCTTT
TRBJ2-7,TRBV7-9,few,TRBD1,CASSGDRGVYEQYF,TGTGCCAGCAGCGGGGACAGGGGAGTTTACGAGCAGTACTTC
TRBJ2-5,TRBV24-1,NA,NA,CATSLGITETQYF,TGTGCCACCAGTTTGGGGATAACCGAGACCCAGTACTTC
TRBJ2-7,TRBV30,NA,NA,CAWGTYEQYF,TGTGCCTGGGGGACCTACGAGCAGTACTTC
TRBJ2-3,TRBV25-1,NA,TRBD2,CASTRAGASTDTQYF,TGTGCCAGCACGCGAGCGGGAGCTAGCACAGATACGCAGTATTTT
TRBJ2-6,TRBV6-2/TRBV6-3,NA,TRBD1,CASSRTGGANVLTF,TGTGCCAGCAGTCGGACAGGTGGGGCCAACGTCCTGACTTTC
TRBJ2-3,TRBV29-1,NA,TRBD1,CSIGQGTDTQYF,TGCAGCATAGGACAGGGCACAGATACGCAGTATTTT
TRBJ2-7,TRBV9,NA,NA,CASSEEGGGLRTYEQYF,TGTGCCAGCAGCGAGGAGGGGGGAGGGCTGAGGACCTACGAGCAGTACTTC
TRBJ2-7,TRBV11-2,few,NA,CASSSGNRVDEQYF,TGTGCCAGCAGCTCTGGTAACAGGGTCGACGAGCAGTACTTC
TRBJ1-5,TRBV2,NA,TRBD1,CASSPGQGIVEPQHF,TGTGCCAGCAGCCCTGGACAGGGAATTGTTGAGCCCCAGCATTTT
TRBJ1-5,TRBV12-3/TRBV12-4,few,NA,CASSLTGKGANQPQHF,TGTGCCAGCAGTTTAACAGGGAAGGGAGCTAATCAGCCCCAGCATTTT